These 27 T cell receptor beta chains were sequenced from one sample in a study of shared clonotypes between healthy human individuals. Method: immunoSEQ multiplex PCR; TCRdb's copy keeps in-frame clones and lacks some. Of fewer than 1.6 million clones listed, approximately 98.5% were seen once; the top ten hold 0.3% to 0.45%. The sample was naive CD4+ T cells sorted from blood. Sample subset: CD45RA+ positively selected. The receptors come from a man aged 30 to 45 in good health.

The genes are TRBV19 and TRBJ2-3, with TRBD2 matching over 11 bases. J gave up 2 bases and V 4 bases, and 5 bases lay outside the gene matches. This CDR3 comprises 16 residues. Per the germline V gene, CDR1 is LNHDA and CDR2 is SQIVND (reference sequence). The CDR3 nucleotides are TGTGCCAGTAGTAAACTAGCGGGGGCCTTCACAGATACGCAGTATTTT. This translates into CASSKLAGAFTDTQYF.

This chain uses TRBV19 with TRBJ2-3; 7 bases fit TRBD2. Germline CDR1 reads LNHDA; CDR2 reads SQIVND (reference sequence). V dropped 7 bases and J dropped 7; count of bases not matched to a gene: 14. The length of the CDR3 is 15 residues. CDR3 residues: CASINSGTTSHTQYF. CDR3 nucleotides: TGTGCCAGTATTAACTCCGGGACTACATCTCATACGCAGTATTTT.

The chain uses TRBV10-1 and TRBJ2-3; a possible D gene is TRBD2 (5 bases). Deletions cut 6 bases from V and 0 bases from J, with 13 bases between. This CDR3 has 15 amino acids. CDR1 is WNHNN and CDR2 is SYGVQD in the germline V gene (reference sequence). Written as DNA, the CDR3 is TGCGCCAGCAGCGACCCTACTAGGAGCACAGATACGCAGTATTTT. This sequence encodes CASSDPTRSTDTQYF.

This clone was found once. The chain's CDR3 is CASSSMDRVDQETQYF. DNA for the CDR3: TGTGCCAGCAGTTCCATGGACAGGGTGGACCAAGAGACCCAGTACTTC. The rearrangement links TRBV6-6 to TRBJ2-5; 8 bases line up with TRBD1. Germline V gene data show CDR1 as MNHNY and CDR2 as SVGAGI (reference sequence). The CDR3 runs 16 residues. The trim removed 4 bases at V and 0 bases at J, leaving 7 bases unmatched.

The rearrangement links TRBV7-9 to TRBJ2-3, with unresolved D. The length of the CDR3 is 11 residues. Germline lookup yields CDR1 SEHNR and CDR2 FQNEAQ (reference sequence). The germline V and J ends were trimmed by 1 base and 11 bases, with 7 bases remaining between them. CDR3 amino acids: CASSLVQKQYF. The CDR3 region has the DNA TGTGCCAGCAGCTTAGTACAGAAGCAGTATTTT. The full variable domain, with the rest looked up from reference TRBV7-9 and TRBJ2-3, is DTGVSQNPRHKITKRGQNVTFRCDPISEHNRLYWYRQTLGQGPEFLTYFQNEAQLEKSRLLSDRFSAERPKGSFSTLEIQRTEQGDSAMYLCASSLVQKQYFGPGTRLTVL.

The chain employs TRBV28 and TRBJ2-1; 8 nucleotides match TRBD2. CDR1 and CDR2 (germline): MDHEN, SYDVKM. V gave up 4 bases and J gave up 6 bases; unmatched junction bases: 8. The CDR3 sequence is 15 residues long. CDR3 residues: CASSSQREWVNEQFF. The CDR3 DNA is TGTGCCAGCAGTTCACAGCGGGAGTGGGTCAATGAGCAGTTCTTC.

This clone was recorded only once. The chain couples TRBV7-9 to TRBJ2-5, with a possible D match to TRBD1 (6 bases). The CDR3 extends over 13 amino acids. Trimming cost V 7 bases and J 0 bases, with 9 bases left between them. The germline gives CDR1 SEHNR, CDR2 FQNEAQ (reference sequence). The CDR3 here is CASIGTNQETQYF. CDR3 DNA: TGTGCCAGCATAGGGACAAACCAAGAGACCCAGTACTTC.

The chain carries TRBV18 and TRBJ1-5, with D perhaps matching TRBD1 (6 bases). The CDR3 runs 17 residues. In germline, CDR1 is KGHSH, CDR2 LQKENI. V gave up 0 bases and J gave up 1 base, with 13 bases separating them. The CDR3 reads CASSPPSGGGSNQPQHF. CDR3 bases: TGTGCCAGCTCACCACCTTCGGGGGGGGGCAGCAATCAGCCCCAGCATTTT.

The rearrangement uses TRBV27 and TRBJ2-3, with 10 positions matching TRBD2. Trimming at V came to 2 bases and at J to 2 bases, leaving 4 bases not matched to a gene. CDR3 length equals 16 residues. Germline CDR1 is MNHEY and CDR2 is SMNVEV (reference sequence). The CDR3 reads CASSLVAGGPTDTQYF. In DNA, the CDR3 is TGTGCCAGCAGTTTAGTAGCGGGAGGACCCACAGATACGCAGTATTTT.

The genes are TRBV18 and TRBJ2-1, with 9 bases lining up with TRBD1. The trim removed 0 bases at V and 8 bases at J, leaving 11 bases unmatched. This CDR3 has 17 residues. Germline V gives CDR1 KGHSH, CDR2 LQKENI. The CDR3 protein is CASSPPNRGPLVHEQFF. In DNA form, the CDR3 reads TGTGCCAGCTCACCACCAAACAGGGGGCCCCTCGTCCATGAGCAGTTCTTC.

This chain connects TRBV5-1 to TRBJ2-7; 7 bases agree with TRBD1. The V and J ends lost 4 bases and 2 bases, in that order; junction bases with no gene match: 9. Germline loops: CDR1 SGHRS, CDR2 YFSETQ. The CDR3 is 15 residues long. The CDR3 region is CASSLVGQAPYEQYF. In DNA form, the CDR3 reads TGCGCCAGCAGCCTAGTAGGACAGGCACCCTACGAGCAGTACTTC.

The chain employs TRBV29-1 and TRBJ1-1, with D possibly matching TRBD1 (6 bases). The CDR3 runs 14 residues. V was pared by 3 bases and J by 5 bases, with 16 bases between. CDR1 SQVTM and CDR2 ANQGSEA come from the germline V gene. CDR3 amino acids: CSVEVRGGDTEAFF. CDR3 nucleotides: TGCAGCGTTGAGGTGAGAGGGGGAGATACTGAAGCTTTCTTT.

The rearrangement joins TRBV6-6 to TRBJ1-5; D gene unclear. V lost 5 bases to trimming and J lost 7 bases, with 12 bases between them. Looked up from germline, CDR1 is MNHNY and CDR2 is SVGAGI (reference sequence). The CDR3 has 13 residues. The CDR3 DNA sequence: TGTGCCAGCAGTAAAGGTTCTGGGCAGCCCCAGCATTTT. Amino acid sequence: CASSKGSGQPQHF.

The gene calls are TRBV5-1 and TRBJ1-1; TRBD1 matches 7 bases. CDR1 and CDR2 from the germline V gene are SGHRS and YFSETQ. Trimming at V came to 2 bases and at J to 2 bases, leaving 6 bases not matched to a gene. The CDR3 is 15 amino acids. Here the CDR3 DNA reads TGCGCCAGCAGCTTACAGGGGCGTGATAACACTGAAGCTTTCTTT. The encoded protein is CASSLQGRDNTEAFF.

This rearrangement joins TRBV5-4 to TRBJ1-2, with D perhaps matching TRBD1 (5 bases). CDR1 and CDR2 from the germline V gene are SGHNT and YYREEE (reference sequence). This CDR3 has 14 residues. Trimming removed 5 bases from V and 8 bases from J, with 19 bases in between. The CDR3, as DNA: TGTGCCAGCAGGCAACTGAGGGGCCACGGGGGCTACACCTTC. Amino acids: CASRQLRGHGGYTF.

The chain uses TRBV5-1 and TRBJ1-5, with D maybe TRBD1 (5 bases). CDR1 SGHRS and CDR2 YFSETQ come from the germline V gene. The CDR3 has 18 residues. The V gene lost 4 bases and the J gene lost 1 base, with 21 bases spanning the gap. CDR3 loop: CASSPGLRPGPSNQPQHF. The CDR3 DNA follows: TGCGCCAGCAGCCCGGGCCTTCGTCCGGGACCAAGCAATCAGCCCCAGCATTTT.

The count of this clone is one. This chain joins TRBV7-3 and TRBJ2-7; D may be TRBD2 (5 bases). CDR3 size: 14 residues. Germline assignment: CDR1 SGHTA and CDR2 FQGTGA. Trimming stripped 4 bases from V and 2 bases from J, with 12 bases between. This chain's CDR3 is CASSSGLTPYEQYF. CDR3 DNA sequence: TGTGCCAGCAGCTCCGGACTTACTCCCTACGAGCAGTACTTC.

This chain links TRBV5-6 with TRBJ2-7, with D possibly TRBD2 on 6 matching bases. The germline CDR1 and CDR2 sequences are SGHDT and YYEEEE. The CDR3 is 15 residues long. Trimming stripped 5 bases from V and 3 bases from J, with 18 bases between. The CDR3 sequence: CASSRGLLNFYEQYF. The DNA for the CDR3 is TGTGCCAGCAGTCGGGGACTCCTGAATTTCTACGAGCAGTACTTC.

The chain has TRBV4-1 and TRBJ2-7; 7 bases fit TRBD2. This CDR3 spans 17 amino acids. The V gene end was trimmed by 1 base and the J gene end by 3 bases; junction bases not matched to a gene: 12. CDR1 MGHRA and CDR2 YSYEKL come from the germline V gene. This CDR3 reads CASSQGWGASGVYEQYF. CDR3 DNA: TGCGCCAGCAGCCAAGGTTGGGGCGCTAGCGGAGTCTACGAGCAGTACTTC.

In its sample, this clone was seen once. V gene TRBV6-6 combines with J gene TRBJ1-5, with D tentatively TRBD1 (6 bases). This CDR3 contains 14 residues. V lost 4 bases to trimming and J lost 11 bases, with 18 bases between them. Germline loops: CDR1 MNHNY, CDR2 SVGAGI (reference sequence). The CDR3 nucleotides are TGTGCCAGCAGTTCGGGAGGGACACCCGGGTCCCAGCATTTT. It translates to CASSSGGTPGSQHF.

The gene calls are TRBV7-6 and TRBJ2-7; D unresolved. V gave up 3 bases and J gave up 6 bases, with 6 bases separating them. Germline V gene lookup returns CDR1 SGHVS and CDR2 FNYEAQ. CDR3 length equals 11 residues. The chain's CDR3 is CASSFGSEQYF. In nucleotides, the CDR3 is TGTGCCAGCAGCTTCGGGTCCGAGCAGTACTTC. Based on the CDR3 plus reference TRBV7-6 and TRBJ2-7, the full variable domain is GAGVSQSPRYKVTKRGQDVALRCDPISGHVSLYWYRQALGQGPEFLTYFNYEAQQDKSGLPNDRFSAERPEGSISTLTIQRTEQRDSAMYRCASSFGSEQYFGPGTRLTVT.

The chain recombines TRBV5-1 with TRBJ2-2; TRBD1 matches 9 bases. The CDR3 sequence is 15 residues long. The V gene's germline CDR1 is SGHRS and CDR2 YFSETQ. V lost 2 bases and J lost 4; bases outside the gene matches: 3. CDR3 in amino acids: CASSLQGAPTGELFF. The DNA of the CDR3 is TGCGCCAGCAGCTTACAGGGGGCGCCCACCGGGGAGCTGTTTTTT.

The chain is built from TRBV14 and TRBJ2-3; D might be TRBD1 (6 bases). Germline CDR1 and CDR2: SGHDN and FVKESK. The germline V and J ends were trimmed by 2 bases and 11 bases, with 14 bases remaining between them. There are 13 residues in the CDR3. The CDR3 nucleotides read TGTGCCAGCAGCCAACTTCAGGGGACGATGCAGTATTTT. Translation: CASSQLQGTMQYF.

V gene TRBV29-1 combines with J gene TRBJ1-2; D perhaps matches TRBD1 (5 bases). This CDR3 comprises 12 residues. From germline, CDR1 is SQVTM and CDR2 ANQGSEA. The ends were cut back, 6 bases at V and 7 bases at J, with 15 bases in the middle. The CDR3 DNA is TGCAGCGTGTCCCAGGGAGGTCGTGGCTACACCTTC. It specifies CSVSQGGRGYTF.

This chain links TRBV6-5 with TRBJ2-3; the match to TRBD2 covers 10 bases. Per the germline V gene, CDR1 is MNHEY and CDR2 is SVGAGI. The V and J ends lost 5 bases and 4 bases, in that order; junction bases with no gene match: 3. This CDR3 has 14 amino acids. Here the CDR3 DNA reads TGTGCCAGCAGTCAACTAGCGGGGTCAGATACGCAGTATTTT. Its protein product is CASSQLAGSDTQYF.

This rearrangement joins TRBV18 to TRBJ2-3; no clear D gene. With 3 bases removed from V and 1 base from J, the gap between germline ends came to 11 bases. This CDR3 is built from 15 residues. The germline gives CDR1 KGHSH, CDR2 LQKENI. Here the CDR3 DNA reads TGTGCCAGCTCACCGGGTCCGCCAGGCACAGATACGCAGTATTTT. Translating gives CASSPGPPGTDTQYF.

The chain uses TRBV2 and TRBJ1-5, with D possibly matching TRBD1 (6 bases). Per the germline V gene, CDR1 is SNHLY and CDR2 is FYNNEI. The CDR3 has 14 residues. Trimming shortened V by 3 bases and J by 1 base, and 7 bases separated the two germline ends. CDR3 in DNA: TGTGCCAGCAGTGATAGGGGGAGCAATCAGCCCCAGCATTTT. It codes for CASSDRGSNQPQHF.